The 20 T cell receptor beta chains listed next were all sequenced from one sample in a study of blood T cell repertoires in COVID-19. Assay used: immunoSEQ multiplex PCR; TCRdb lists only in-frame clones, some missing. The table has roughly 90,000 clones, around 81% seen once. Input material: peripheral blood. These receptors were collected from a man aged 50 to 59 with acute or convalescent COVID-19.

The J gene is TRBJ1-4, the V gene TRBV28, with D tentatively TRBD1 (6 bases). Trimming removed 7 bases at V and 8 bases at J, with 11 bases between. This CDR3 region has 12 residues. Germline-derived CDR1 and CDR2 are MDHEN and SYDVKM. The CDR3: CASTGGGEKLFF. The CDR3 coding sequence is TGTGCCAGCACGGGGGGGGGCGAAAAACTGTTTTTT. The full variable domain, completed using reference TRBV28 and TRBJ1-4, is DVKVTQSSRYLVKRTGEKVFLECVQDMDHENMFWYRQDPGLGLRLIYFSYDVKMKEKGDIPEGYSVSREKKERFSLILESASTNQTSMYLCASTGGGEKLFFGSGTQLSVL.

The CDR3 here is CASSPPWGDEQYF. For the CDR3, the DNA is TGTGCCAGCAGCCCGCCGTGGGGCGACGAGCAGTACTTC. J is TRBJ2-7 and V is TRBV6-5, with D possibly being TRBD1 (5 bases). This CDR3 spans 13 amino acids. V was clipped by 6 bases and J by 5 bases, with 14 bases between them. Germline CDR1 is MNHEY and CDR2 is SVGAGI.

The chain uses TRBV6-5 and TRBJ2-7; TRBD2 agrees at 9 bases. J was trimmed by 4 bases and V by 2 bases; bases with no gene match: 6. The CDR3 sequence is 15 residues long. CDR1 MNHEY and CDR2 SVGAGI come from the germline V gene. The CDR3 sequence: CASSYQASGRYEQYF. In nucleotides, the CDR3 is TGTGCCAGCAGTTACCAGGCCAGCGGGAGGTACGAGCAGTACTTC.

This CDR3 reads CASSQRDRVYNEQFF. In nucleotides, the CDR3 is TGTGCCAGCAGCCAAAGGGACAGGGTTTACAATGAGCAGTTCTTC. The J gene is TRBJ2-1, the V gene TRBV14; 9 bases line up with TRBD1. The CDR3 totals 15 residues. Per the germline V gene, CDR1 is SGHDN and CDR2 is FVKESK. V gave up 2 bases and J gave up 4 bases; unmatched junction bases: 3.

The V call is TRBV5-1, the J call TRBJ2-5; 8 bases agree with TRBD1. From germline, CDR1 is SGHRS and CDR2 YFSETQ. V shed 0 bases, J shed 2 bases, and the junction held 3 bases outside the gene matches. CDR3 size: 15 residues. In nucleotides, the CDR3 is TGCGCCAGCAGCTTGGCGACAGGGGAACAAGAGACCCAGTACTTC. This encodes CASSLATGEQETQYF. The whole variable domain, filled in from reference TRBV5-1 and TRBJ2-5, reads KAGVTQTPRYLIKTRGQQVTLSCSPISGHRSVSWYQQTPGQGLQFLFEYFSETQRNKGNFPGRFSGRQFSNSRSEMNVSTLELGDSALYLCASSLATGEQETQYFGPGTRLLVL.

The chain links TRBV9 to TRBJ2-7; 12 nucleotides match TRBD2. V dropped 0 bases and J dropped 3; count of bases not matched to a gene: 22. Germline CDR1 reads SGDLS; CDR2 reads YYNGEE. This CDR3 spans 22 amino acids. CDR3 bases: TGTGCCAGCAGCGTAGACATATATGGCTACGAGGGACTAGCGGGCCGCGTCTACGAGCAGTACTTC. It codes for CASSVDIYGYEGLAGRVYEQYF.

The chain links TRBV28 to TRBJ2-7, with 8 positions matching TRBD2. Germline CDR1 reads MDHEN; CDR2 reads SYDVKM. Unmatched junction bases numbered 15, after V lost 2 bases and J lost 3 bases. The CDR3 is 18 amino acids. CDR3 bases: TGTGCCAGCAGTTTAAGTTTGGACGGGAGGGATTTCGGCTACGAGCAGTACTTC. Protein: CASSLSLDGRDFGYEQYF.

V is TRBV18 and J is TRBJ1-1, with 9 bases identical to TRBD1. Germline trimming cut 5 bases from V and 0 bases from J; bases unmatched to any gene: 4. CDR3 length equals 15 residues. Germline CDR1 is KGHSH and CDR2 is LQKENI. The CDR3 is CASSSDRGMNTEAFF. The CDR3 nucleotides are TGTGCCAGCTCATCCGACAGGGGGATGAACACTGAAGCTTTCTTT. Supplemented by reference TRBV18 and TRBJ1-1, the full variable domain reads NAGVMQNPRHLVRRRGQEARLRCSPMKGHSHVYWYRQLPEEGLKFMVYLQKENIIDESGMPKERFSAEFPKEGPSILRIQQVVRGDSAAYFCASSSDRGMNTEAFFGQGTRLTVV.

The chain combines TRBV7-2 with TRBJ1-4; D is uncertain. V was pared by 1 base and J by 6 bases, with 6 bases between. CDR3 length: 13 amino acids. Germline V gene data show CDR1 as SGHTA and CDR2 as FQGNSA. CDR3 nucleotides: TGTGCCAGCAGCTTAGGTAGTTATGAAAAACTGTTTTTT. The encoded protein is CASSLGSYEKLFF.

V is TRBV12-3 or TRBV12-4 and J is TRBJ1-4; D not certain. This CDR3 contains 13 residues. The V gene lost 5 bases and the J gene lost 7 bases, with 11 bases spanning the gap. The CDR3, as DNA: TGTGCCAGCAGTCATTTTTCCCCTGAAAAACTGTTTTTT. Amino acids: CASSHFSPEKLFF.

This clone came up once. The rearrangement links TRBV29-1 to TRBJ1-1; D might be TRBD1 (5 bases). V was cut by 3 bases and J by 4 bases, with 9 bases left in between. CDR3 length equals 12 residues. Germline values: CDR1 SQVTM, CDR2 ANQGSEA. CDR3 sequence: CSVDYRGTEAFF. The CDR3, as DNA: TGCAGCGTTGACTATAGGGGCACTGAAGCTTTCTTT.

This sequence joins TRBV12-3 or TRBV12-4 and TRBJ2-7; the D gene is possibly TRBD2 (6 bases). The CDR3 extends over 11 amino acids. Trimming removed 3 bases at V and 7 bases at J, with 7 bases between. The CDR3, as DNA: TGTGCCAGCAGTTTGGGGAGGGAGCAGTACTTC. This codes for CASSLGREQYF.

About this clone: The same CDR3 arises from other DNA sequences in this sample as well. This sequence joins TRBV30 and TRBJ1-4, with D uncertain. The CDR3 is 12 amino acids. Germline V gives CDR1 GTSNPN, CDR2 SVGIG (reference sequence). Trimming stripped 0 bases from V and 8 bases from J, with 7 bases between. CDR3 coding DNA: TGTGCCTGGAGTGTACTGAGGGAAAAACTGTTTTTT. Its protein is CAWSVLREKLFF.

The V call is TRBV5-1, the J call TRBJ2-1, with TRBD2 matching over 7 bases. The germline V gene encodes CDR1 SGHRS and CDR2 YFSETQ. The junction had 6 bases not matched to a gene; V was cut back by 4 bases and J by 5 bases. The CDR3 contains 14 residues. The CDR3, as DNA: TGCGCCAGCAGCATAGCCGGGACTAACAATGAGCAGTTCTTC. It specifies CASSIAGTNNEQFF. The full variable domain, in which reference TRBV5-1 and TRBJ2-1 provide the parts outside the CDR3, is KAGVTQTPRYLIKTRGQQVTLSCSPISGHRSVSWYQQTPGQGLQFLFEYFSETQRNKGNFPGRFSGRQFSNSRSEMNVSTLELGDSALYLCASSIAGTNNEQFFGPGTRLTVL.

The chain links TRBV7-3 to TRBJ1-1, with a possible D match to TRBD1 (6 bases). This CDR3 is built from 16 residues. Trimming took 4 bases from V and 0 from J, leaving 15 bases between them. Germline V gene sequence: CDR1 SGHTA, CDR2 FQGTGA. The CDR3 protein is CASSSGQIGMNTEAFF. In DNA form, the CDR3 reads TGTGCCAGCAGCTCTGGACAGATAGGAATGAACACTGAAGCTTTCTTT.

J is TRBJ1-5 and V is TRBV7-9, with a tentative D call TRBD1 (5 bases). CDR1 and CDR2 from the germline V gene are SEHNR and FQNEAQ (reference sequence). The CDR3 has 14 residues. Trimming stripped 5 bases from V and 5 bases from J, with 13 bases between. The CDR3 here is CASSQGQGDQPQHF. CDR3 coding DNA: TGTGCCAGCAGCCAAGGGCAGGGTGATCAGCCCCAGCATTTT.

This chain uses TRBV4-3 with TRBJ1-6; weak D call: TRBD1 (6 bases). With 0 bases removed from V and 10 bases from J, the gap between germline ends came to 13 bases. This CDR3 contains 15 residues. Germline CDR1 is LGHNA and CDR2 is YSLEER. CDR3 DNA sequence: TGCGCCAGCAGCCAAGATACAGGGTCCGGATCACCCCTCCACTTT. The encoded protein is CASSQDTGSGSPLHF.

This sequence joins TRBV29-1 and TRBJ1-4, with a tentative D call TRBD1 (5 bases). V lost 4 bases and J lost 5, with 11 bases in between. This CDR3 contains 13 residues. CDR1 SQVTM and CDR2 ANQGSEA come from the germline V gene. CDR3 in amino acids: CSVGGRLNEKLFF. Written as DNA, the CDR3 is TGCAGCGTTGGGGGCAGGCTAAATGAAAAACTGTTTTTT.

The V and J genes are TRBV6-6 and TRBJ1-1, with a possible D match to TRBD1 (5 bases). V dropped 5 bases and J dropped 3 bases, with 10 bases sitting between them. This CDR3 is built from 13 residues. Germline V CDR1 and CDR2: MNHNY, SVGAGI (reference sequence). Here the CDR3 DNA reads TGTGCCAGCAGTAACCCGACAGACACTGAAGCTTTCTTT. Translating it yields CASSNPTDTEAFF.

Only one count was recorded for this clone. The chain combines TRBV18 with TRBJ1-1, with 7 positions matching TRBD1. Germline CDR1 reads KGHSH; CDR2 reads LQKENI. There are 15 residues in the CDR3. V shed 1 base and J 5 bases; nucleotides not matched to a gene: 7. The CDR3 sequence is CASSPQGAWRTEAFF. In nucleotides, the CDR3 is TGTGCCAGCTCACCACAGGGGGCTTGGAGGACTGAAGCTTTCTTT.